This T cell receptor (beta chain) appears in the sequencing data of a study of beta chain features in type 1 diabetes. Looked up from germline, CDR1 is SQVTM and CDR2 is ANQGSEA. This CDR3 comprises 16 residues. V lost 7 bases and J lost 3; bases outside the gene matches: 16. Expressed TCRB transcripts were sequenced because the isolated RNA had all been reverse transcribed beforehand. Sequenced by immunoSEQ multiplex PCR; TCRdb stores in-frame clones only, minus some. The sample carries fewer than 350,000 clones, roughly 8% recorded once. The specimen was central memory CD4+ T cells from blood. The clonotype was recovered from a woman in her late teens or twenties in good health. This chain uses TRBV29-1 with TRBJ2-3; 7 bases are a match to TRBD1. CDR3 sequence: CSELRWNRGGTDTQYF. The CDR3 bases are TGCAGCGAGTTGCGGTGGAACAGGGGCGGGACAGATACGCAGTATTTT.